The clone carrying this T cell receptor beta chain was counted a few times. The antigen remains unidentified. Germline V CDR1 and CDR2: SQVTM, ANQGSEA. The CDR3 runs to 16 residues. The trim removed 6 bases at V and 3 bases at J, leaving 12 bases unmatched. Molecules of cDNA were individually given unique molecular identifiers that were attached to them. TCRdb called the 5' RACE reads again in MiXCR, with one record for every CDR3 protein. The data show tens of thousands of distinct CDR3 sequences, with 8% to 10% seen just once and less than 10% held by the top ten. These data come from a study of early T cells in non-severe SARS-CoV-2 infection. Study information: Bulk RNA taken from unsorted whole blood was sequenced, leaving chains unpaired. The study, taken as a whole, reports: Clonotype matching in VDJdb favored anti-spike CD8 responses and did not capture private and CD4 specificities.

The chain uses TRBV29-1 and TRBJ2-7; 12 nucleotides agree with TRBD1. The receptor was isolated from an adult who was a healthcare worker with PCR-confirmed SARS-CoV-2 infection or an uninfected control (not recorded which). The sample taken for sequencing was whole blood. The CDR3 coding sequence is TGCAGCGTAGACGCCGGGACAGGGGGCGGAAGCTACGAGCAGTACTTC. Residues: CSVDAGTGGGSYEQYF.